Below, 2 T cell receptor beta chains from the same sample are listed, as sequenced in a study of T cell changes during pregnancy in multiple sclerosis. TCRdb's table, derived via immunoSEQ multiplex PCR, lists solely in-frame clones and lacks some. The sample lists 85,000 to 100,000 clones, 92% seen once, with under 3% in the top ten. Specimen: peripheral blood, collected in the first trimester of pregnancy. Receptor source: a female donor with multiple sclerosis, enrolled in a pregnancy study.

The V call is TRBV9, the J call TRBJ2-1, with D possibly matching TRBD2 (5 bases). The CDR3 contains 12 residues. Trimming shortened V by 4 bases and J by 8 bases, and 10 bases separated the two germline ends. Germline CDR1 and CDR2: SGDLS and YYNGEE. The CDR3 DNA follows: TGTGCCAGCAGCCGGACGCGGGATGAGCAGTTCTTC. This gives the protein CASSRTRDEQFF.

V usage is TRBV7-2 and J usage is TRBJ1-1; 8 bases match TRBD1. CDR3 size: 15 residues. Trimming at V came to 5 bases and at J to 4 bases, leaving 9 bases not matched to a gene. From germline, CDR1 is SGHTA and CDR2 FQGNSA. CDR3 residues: CASSPQDRAGTEAFF. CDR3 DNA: TGTGCCAGCAGCCCCCAGGACAGGGCGGGCACTGAAGCTTTCTTT.